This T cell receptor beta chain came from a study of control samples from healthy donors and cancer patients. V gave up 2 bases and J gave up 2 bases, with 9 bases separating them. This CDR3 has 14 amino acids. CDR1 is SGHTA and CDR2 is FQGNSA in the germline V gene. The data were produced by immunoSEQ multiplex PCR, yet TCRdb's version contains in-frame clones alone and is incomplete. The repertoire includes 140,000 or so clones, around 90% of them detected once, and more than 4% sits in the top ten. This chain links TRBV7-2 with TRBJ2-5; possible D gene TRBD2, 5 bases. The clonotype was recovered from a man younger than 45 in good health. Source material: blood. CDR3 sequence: CASSLPRDQETQYF. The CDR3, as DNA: TGTGCCAGCAGCTTACCACGGGATCAAGAGACCCAGTACTTC.